Listed below are T cell receptor beta chains from one sample, sequenced in a study of OX40 agonist ivuxolimab in advanced cancers. Sequencing used immunoSEQ multiplex PCR; TCRdb keeps in-frame clones, though not all of them. The data contain approximately 74,000 clones, approximately 90% of them singletons. Here the sequenced sample was CD4+ or CD8+ T cells sorted from blood, taken in a trial of the OX40 agonist ivuxolimab. The receptors come from an adult with an advanced solid tumor such as melanoma, head and neck, liver or kidney cancer. Each CDR3 is given with its conserved first and last residue. A D gene is named only where the DNA matches it firmly. Only some rows state a clone size, as once, few, many or a class for expanded clones.

v_gene	j_gene	d_gene	abundance	CDR3nt	CDR3aa
TRBV19	TRBJ2-2	-	-	TGTGCCAGTAGTATAAGGGGGGTAGAGACCGGGGAGCTGTTTTTT	CASSIRGVETGELFF
TRBV7-8	TRBJ1-3	-	-	TGTGCCAGCAGCTTAGCGGGCTCTGGAAACACCATATATTTT	CASSLAGSGNTIYF
TRBV7-2	TRBJ2-2	TRBD2	-	TGTGCCAGCAGATTCACCTGGGAGGGTACCGGGGAGCTGTTTTTT	CASRFTWEGTGELFF
TRBV18	TRBJ2-7	-	-	TGTGCCAGCTCACCGTTGACAGACTACGAGCAGTACTTC	CASSPLTDYEQYF
TRBV2	TRBJ2-1	TRBD1	-	TGTGCCAGCTACCCCGGGACAGTCTCCTACAATGAGCAGTTCTTC	CASYPGTVSYNEQFF
TRBV19	TRBJ2-7	TRBD1	-	TGTGCCAGTTCGCGACAGGGGTTATACGAGCAGTACTTC	CASSRQGLYEQYF
TRBV18	TRBJ1-1	TRBD1	-	TGTGCCAGCTCACCAACGGGACAGGGGGCTGTCACTGAAGCTTTCTTT	CASSPTGQGAVTEAFF
TRBV6-4	TRBJ2-1	-	-	TGTGCCAGCAGTGGGGTCAGCCTAATCGATGAGCAGTTCTTC	CASSGVSLIDEQFF
TRBV7-3	TRBJ1-1	-	-	TGTGCCAGCAGCCCCCTCAAGAACACTGAAGCTTTCTTT	CASSPLKNTEAFF
TRBV5-6	TRBJ1-3	TRBD1	-	TGTGCCAGCAGCAGGGACAGTTCCTCTGGAAACACCATATATTTT	CASSRDSSSGNTIYF
TRBV6-5	TRBJ1-5	-	-	TGTGCCAGCAGCACAGGGTGGTCGGATCAGCCCCAGCATTTT	CASSTGWSDQPQHF
TRBV6-4	TRBJ2-1	TRBD1	-	TGTGCCAGCAGTGAACAGGGGGCACTAAAATCCTACAATGAGCAGTTCTTC	CASSEQGALKSYNEQFF
TRBV5-1	TRBJ1-5	-	-	TGCGCCAGCAGCTTGAGGCCCTTGGCAAATCAGCCCCAGCATTTT	CASSLRPLANQPQHF
TRBV6-1	TRBJ2-7	-	-	TGTGCCAGCAGAAAAGACACCTACGAGCAGTACTTC	CASRKDTYEQYF
TRBV7-9	TRBJ2-2	-	-	TGTGCCAGCAGCCAAACCCCCACGGAGCTGTTTTTT	CASSQTPTELFF
TRBV10-3	TRBJ2-2	TRBD1	-	TGTGCCATCAGTACAGGGGTGCTTGGGAGGGAGCTGTTTTTT	CAISTGVLGRELFF
TRBV6-5	TRBJ1-3	-	-	TGTGCCAGCAGTTCCGGACAGTTCCACTCTGGAAACACCATATATTTT	CASSSGQFHSGNTIYF
TRBV9	TRBJ2-1	TRBD2	-	TGTGCCAGCAGCCCGCGAGGGGGACTAGCGGGAACTAACGAGCAGTTCTTC	CASSPRGGLAGTNEQFF
TRBV28	TRBJ1-5	-	-	TGTGCCAGCTCAGCCATGAGGGGGGCTAATCAGCCCCAGCATTTT	CASSAMRGANQPQHF
TRBV18	TRBJ1-1	-	few	TGTGCCAGCTCCATGTCCCCGAGCACTGAAGCTTTCTTT	CASSMSPSTEAFF
TRBV7-6	TRBJ2-5	-	-	TGTGCCAGCAGAGGGGATACGGAGACCCAGTACTTC	CASRGDTETQYF
TRBV18	TRBJ1-5	TRBD1	-	TGTGCCAGCTCACCAACAACCTGGGACAGCCGGAGGAATCAGCCCCAGCATTTT	CASSPTTWDSRRNQPQHF
TRBV11-3	TRBJ2-7	-	-	TGTGCCAGCAGCTTAGGTGGGGGACACGAGCAGTACTTC	CASSLGGGHEQYF
TRBV19	TRBJ2-2	TRBD1	-	TGTGCCAGTAGTGTACAGGGGACCGGGGAGCTGTTTTTT	CASSVQGTGELFF
TRBV6-1	TRBJ1-2	TRBD1	once	TGTGCCAGCAGTGAGCCCCGGACAGGGAACTATGGCTACACCTTC	CASSEPRTGNYGYTF
TRBV7-8	TRBJ1-5	-	-	TGTGCCAGCAGCCTAATGGGTGTGGAGGATCAGCCCCAGCATTTT	CASSLMGVEDQPQHF
TRBV27	TRBJ1-1	-	-	TGTGCCAGCAGTTTTATGGCGGGGAACACTGAAGCTTTCTTT	CASSFMAGNTEAFF
TRBV6-1	TRBJ1-2	-	few	TGTGCCAGCGGCCTTCAGCAGAGCTACACCTTC	CASGLQQSYTF
TRBV6-1	TRBJ2-3	TRBD2	-	TGTGCCAGCAGTGTTCTGGGACTAGTATTGGATACGCAGTATTTT	CASSVLGLVLDTQYF
TRBV6-1	TRBJ1-5	TRBD1	few	TGTGCCAGCACACAAGGACAGGGGAATCAGCCCCAGCATTTT	CASTQGQGNQPQHF
TRBV7-8	TRBJ1-5	-	-	TGTGCCAGCAGCTTAGGTTTCTGGCGGGGGTCAAATCAGCCCCAGCATTTT	CASSLGFWRGSNQPQHF
TRBV5-5	TRBJ2-7	TRBD2	-	TGTGCCAGCAGCTTGTTAGCGGGGGCCTACGAGCAGTACTTC	CASSLLAGAYEQYF
TRBV10-3	TRBJ1-3	-	-	TGTGCCATCAGTGAGTCCGGGGGAAGTGAAAACACCATATATTTT	CAISESGGSENTIYF
TRBV25-1	TRBJ1-5	-	once	TGTGCCAGCAGTGAAGACTATCAGCCCCAGCATTTT	CASSEDYQPQHF
TRBV19	TRBJ2-3	TRBD2	-	TGTGCCAGTACCCCTACGCCGGGACTAGCGGGAGGTATAGATACGCAGTATTTT	CASTPTPGLAGGIDTQYF
TRBV6-4	TRBJ2-2	TRBD2	-	TGTGCCAGCAGTGACGGGGCGGGAGTCACGGGGACCGGGGAGCTGTTTTTT	CASSDGAGVTGTGELFF
TRBV7-9	TRBJ1-3	-	-	TGTGCCAGCAGCTTAGGACAGTCTGGAAACACCATATATTTT	CASSLGQSGNTIYF
TRBV9	TRBJ1-1	-	once	TGTGCCAGCAGCGTGGTGCAGGGCATGAACACTGAAGCTTTCTTT	CASSVVQGMNTEAFF
TRBV11-1	TRBJ2-2	TRBD1	-	TGTGCCAGCAGCTACGACAGGGGGCACACCGGGGAGCTGTTTTTT	CASSYDRGHTGELFF
TRBV20-1	TRBJ2-3	-	-	TGCAGTGTTGGCATGGCAGATACGCAGTATTTT	CSVGMADTQYF
TRBV19	TRBJ2-3	-	few	TGTGCCAGTAGTGGAGACAAGACAGATACGCAGTATTTT	CASSGDKTDTQYF
TRBV9	TRBJ2-2	-	-	TGTGCCAGCAGCGTTGTAGTAACCGGGGAGCTGTTTTTT	CASSVVVTGELFF
TRBV10-3	TRBJ2-1	TRBD1	-	TGTGCCATCAGTGGGACAGGGGCGGGAGTGAATGAGCAGTTCTTC	CAISGTGAGVNEQFF
TRBV6-5	TRBJ2-6	-	-	TGTGCCAGCAGACCAGCTTCGATTGGGGCCAACGTCCTGACTTTC	CASRPASIGANVLTF
TRBV7-8	TRBJ1-1	TRBD1	-	TGTGCCAGCAGCTCCCCCGCGAGGGGACAGGTGAACACTGAAGCTTTCTTT	CASSSPARGQVNTEAFF
TRBV27	TRBJ1-1	-	once	TGTGCCAGCAAGCTTGAGTCCGGAGTGAACACTGAAGCTTTCTTT	CASKLESGVNTEAFF
TRBV5-5	TRBJ2-1	TRBD2	-	TGTGCCAGCAGCTTGAGCCTAGCGGGAGTCTATGAGCAGTTCTTC	CASSLSLAGVYEQFF
TRBV7-3	TRBJ2-5	-	-	TGTGCCAGCAGCTTAAAGGGGCTTCTGGGGGAGACCCAGTACTTC	CASSLKGLLGETQYF
TRBV28	TRBJ1-1	-	once	TGTGCCAGCAGTCGCACAGGGAACGCTGAAGCTTTCTTT	CASSRTGNAEAFF
TRBV7-2	TRBJ1-2	TRBD1	once	TGTGCCAGCAGCCCACAGGGGGCCTATGGCTACACCTTC	CASSPQGAYGYTF
TRBV6-5	TRBJ1-3	-	-	TGTGCCAGCAGTTACTCTGGACTTACCTCTGGAAACACCATATATTTT	CASSYSGLTSGNTIYF
TRBV7-2	TRBJ1-1	-	-	TGTGCCAGCAGCTTAGCGGTAGGGATGAACACTGAAGCTTTCTTT	CASSLAVGMNTEAFF
TRBV5-1	TRBJ2-7	-	-	TGCGCCAGCAGCCCGGCGGGCGAAAAACCCTACGAGCAGTACTTC	CASSPAGEKPYEQYF
TRBV11-2	TRBJ1-2	TRBD1	few	TGTGCCAGCAGCGTCGACAGGGGAAATGGCTACACCTTC	CASSVDRGNGYTF
TRBV5-4	TRBJ2-7	-	-	TGTGCCAGTAGTTGGGGTGGCTCAACTTACGAGCAGTACTTC	CASSWGGSTYEQYF
TRBV5-6	TRBJ2-1	-	-	TGTGCCAGCAGCTTGGCCGCCAGGGGAGCGTACAATGAGCAGTTCTTC	CASSLAARGAYNEQFF
TRBV7-2	TRBJ1-1	-	-	TGTGCCAGCAGCTTAGAGAACCTTTGGGACACTGAAGCTTTCTTT	CASSLENLWDTEAFF
TRBV29-1	TRBJ2-3	TRBD2	-	TGCAGCGTTATTAGCGGGACTAGCACAGATACGCAGTATTTT	CSVISGTSTDTQYF
TRBV28	TRBJ1-5	-	-	TGTGCCAGCAGTTTGGTAGGCCGAAATCAGCCCCAGCATTTT	CASSLVGRNQPQHF
TRBV19	TRBJ1-3	TRBD1	-	TGTGCCAGTAGCCCGGACAGGTCTTCTGGAAACACCATATATTTT	CASSPDRSSGNTIYF